This T cell receptor (beta chain) stems from a study of T cells expressing NK-cell markers (TCRdb year 2020). Regarding the study in general: TCR beta-chain repertoires were profiled in sorted CD3+CD56+NKG2C+, CD3+CD56+NKG2C- and CD3+CD56-NKG2C+ T-cell subsets from about 8 donors. Most of the eight sequenced donors were HCMV-seropositive and one was HCMV-seronegative. The libraries were sequenced on Illumina HiSeq 2000/2500, MiSeq or NextSeq, producing 2 x 150 bp reads. All eight donors whose samples were sequenced were randomly selected healthy volunteers, three of them men and five women.

The full study reports these points: In several donors, the dominant CD3+CD56+NKG2C+ clonotypes were found to rank among the top 10 CD8+ clonotypes and to make up roughly 1.0-8% of CD8+ T cells. Whether the expanded NKG2C-expressing T cell clones were specific for HCMV antigens was left unclear. Those dominant clonotypes were again the most abundant among CD3+CD56-NKG2C+ cells in four donors, at about 28.3-65%.

The reads were generated on an Illumina HiSeq 2000. TCR beta cDNA libraries were made by 5'RACE template switching that added a universal primer site and unique molecular identifiers. Synthesis of cDNA was primed from the TCR beta constant segment and was followed by two consecutive PCR amplification steps. The study's processing was this. MIGEC was used to demultiplex reads and group the reads by UMI, and MiTCR was used to assemble and quantify clonotypes. To exclude erroneous sequences, any TCR cDNA sequence not supported by at least two reads was discarded. The tcR package was used for downstream repertoire analysis, and clonotypes were matched between fractions using CDR3 nucleotide sequence together with V segment. VDJmatch was used to annotate antigen specificity against VDJdb, with one amino acid substitution allowed in CDR3. Based on TCRdb reprocessing of the reads, there is one entry per CDR3 protein sequence, and DNA is missing. The V and J calls shown here were made by TCRdb, not taken from the authors' results. This sample's table has entries for around 140,000 distinct CDR3 sequences. Roughly 12% of the sample is held by the ten biggest clonotypes.

Concerning this clonotype itself: No antigen is known for it.

HCMV-specific IgG was detected in serum with a commercial ELISA kit to determine HCMV serostatus. Peripheral blood mononuclear cells were isolated from blood by Ficoll density gradient centrifugation. CDR3 length: 15 amino acids, cysteine to phenylalanine. The nucleotide record is missing. CDR1 and CDR2 are read off the germline V gene as LGHNT and FRNRAP. Sequencing was performed on blood T cells: a sorted CD56 or NKG2C T cell subset, CD4+ or CD8+ T cells, or bulk PBMC T cells (not recorded which). Recombination joined TRBV12-5 with TRBJ1-1; the TCRdb call, TRBD1, lacks DNA for checking. This clonotype was sampled from a man aged 18 to 30 in good health. Donor details come from another sample of the same person, matched by shared clones. The CDR3: CASGLWSGWNTEAFF.